There are many counts of the clone carrying this T cell receptor (beta chain). This sample stems from a study of T cells in Graves' hyperthyroidism and ophthalmopathy. Template material for amplifying TCR beta CDR3 regions consisted of RNA transcripts. The TCR CDR3 was amplified in a first-round RT-PCR using the HTBI primer set. From the multiplex PCR reads, TCRdb called clonotypes with MiXCR, one entry per CDR3 protein. The sample has about 270,000 distinct CDR3 sequences; approximately 23% are singletons. This CDR3 comprises 15 residues. Trimming took off 6 bases at V and 2 bases at J, with 14 bases between the two ends. Germline CDR1 is MNHEY and CDR2 is SMNVEV (reference sequence).

Sequenced sample: blood. The rearrangement joins TRBV27 to TRBJ1-5; tentative D call: TRBD1 (5 bases). The TCR comes from a man aged 25 to 40 with Graves' ophthalmopathy. The CDR3: CASSLVGLRNQPQHF. The CDR3 nucleotides are TGTGCCAGCAGCCTCGTGGGGCTACGCAATCAGCCCCAGCATTTT.